The sequence of this T cell receptor beta chain was determined in a study of PD-1 blockade in classical Hodgkin lymphoma. The study's findings and limits: Lower baseline TCR diversity marked trial partial responders and progressors.

Worth noting for this clone: The antigen remains undetermined.

With no exception, relapse followed autologous stem cell transplantation in all patients, and brentuximab vedotin exposure varied. This table comes from immunoSEQ multiplex PCR, and its TCRdb copy is limited to in-frame clones, with some not included. Of tens of thousands of clones listed, over 75% are singletons. The CDR3 totals 13 residues. The ends were cut back, 6 bases at V and 1 base at J, with 9 bases in the middle. The germline V gene has CDR1 SNHLY and CDR2 FYNNEI. The starting material was peripheral blood mononuclear cells (PBMCs), obtained at baseline. The chain carries TRBV2 and TRBJ1-2; D perhaps matches TRBD1 (5 bases). This sequence was found in a human donor with classical Hodgkin lymphoma. The CDR3 protein is CASSGGNNYGYTF. Here the CDR3 DNA reads TGTGCCAGCAGCGGGGGAAATAACTATGGCTACACCTTC. Full variable domain (outside the CDR3, taken from reference TRBV2 and TRBJ1-2): EPEVTQTPSHQVTQMGQEVILRCVPISNHLYFYWYRQILGQKVEFLVSFYNNEISEKSEIFDDQFSVERPDGSNFTLKIRSTKLEDSAMYFCASSGGNNYGYTFGSGTRLTVV.